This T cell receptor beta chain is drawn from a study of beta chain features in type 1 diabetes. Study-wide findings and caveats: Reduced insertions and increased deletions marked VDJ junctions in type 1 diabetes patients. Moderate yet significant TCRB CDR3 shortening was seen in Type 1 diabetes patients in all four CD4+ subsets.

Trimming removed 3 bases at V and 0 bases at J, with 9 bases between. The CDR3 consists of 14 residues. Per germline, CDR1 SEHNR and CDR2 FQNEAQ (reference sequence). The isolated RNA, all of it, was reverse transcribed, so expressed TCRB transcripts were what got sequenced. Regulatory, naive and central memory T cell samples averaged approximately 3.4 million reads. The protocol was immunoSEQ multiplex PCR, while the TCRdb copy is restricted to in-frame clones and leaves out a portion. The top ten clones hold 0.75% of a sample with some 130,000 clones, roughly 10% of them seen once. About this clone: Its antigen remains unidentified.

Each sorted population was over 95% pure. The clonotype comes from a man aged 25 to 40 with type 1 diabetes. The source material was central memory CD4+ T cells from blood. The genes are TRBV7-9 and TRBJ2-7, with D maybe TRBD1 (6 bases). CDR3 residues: CASSLDRPSYEQYF. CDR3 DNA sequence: TGTGCCAGCAGCTTGGACAGACCCTCCTACGAGCAGTACTTC.